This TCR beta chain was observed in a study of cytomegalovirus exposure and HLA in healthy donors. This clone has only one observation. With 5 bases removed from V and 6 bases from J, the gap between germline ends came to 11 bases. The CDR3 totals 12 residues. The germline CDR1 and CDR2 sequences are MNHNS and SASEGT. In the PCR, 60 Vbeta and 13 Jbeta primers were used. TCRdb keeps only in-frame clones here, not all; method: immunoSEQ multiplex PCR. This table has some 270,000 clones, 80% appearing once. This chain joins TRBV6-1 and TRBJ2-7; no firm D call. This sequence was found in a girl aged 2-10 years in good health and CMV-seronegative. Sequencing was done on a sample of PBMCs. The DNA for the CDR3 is TGTGCCAGCAGTCAACCGTTCGGCGAGCAGTACTTC. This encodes CASSQPFGEQYF.